This TCR beta chain was captured in a study of T cell changes during pregnancy in multiple sclerosis. This clone was picked up one time. Assay used: immunoSEQ multiplex PCR; TCRdb lists only in-frame clones, some missing. This sample has roughly 100,000 clones, with approximately 90% found just once. The source of this sequence is a female donor in good health, enrolled as a control in a pregnancy study. The specimen was peripheral blood, collected in the second trimester of pregnancy.

The chain's CDR3 is CASSRQERNEKLFF. The DNA for the CDR3 is TGTGCCAGCTCAAGACAGGAGAGGAATGAAAAACTGTTTTTT. This chain links TRBV18 with TRBJ1-4, with a weak D call TRBD1 (6 bases). With 5 bases removed from V and 5 bases from J, the gap between germline ends came to 12 bases. The CDR3 consists of 14 residues. CDR1 and CDR2 (germline): KGHSH, LQKENI. Filled out from reference TRBV18 and TRBJ1-4, the complete variable domain reads NAGVMQNPRHLVRRRGQEARLRCSPMKGHSHVYWYRQLPEEGLKFMVYLQKENIIDESGMPKERFSAEFPKEGPSILRIQQVVRGDSAAYFCASSRQERNEKLFFGSGTQLSVL.